This is a list of T cell receptor beta chains from one sample in a study of shared clonotypes between healthy human individuals. Here immunoSEQ multiplex PCR was the method, and the copy in TCRdb shows in-frame clones only, minus some. The sample includes roughly 650,000 clones, more than 95% of them seen just once. The sample consisted of naive CD4+ T cells sorted from blood. The receptors stem from a woman younger than 45 in good health. Each CDR3 is given with its conserved first and last residue. A D gene is named only where the DNA matches it firmly. Clone size is not always given. Where it is, it says once, few, many or a class for expanded clones.

clone_size	d_call	v_call	j_call	cdr3_nt	cdr3_aa
NA	NA	TRBV5-1	TRBJ2-3	TGCGCCAGCAGCCTGGGGGGGACAGTTAACACAGATACGCAGTATTTT	CASSLGGTVNTDTQYF
NA	TRBD2	TRBV7-2	TRBJ2-2	TGTGCCAGCAGCTTAAGTTTCCTAGCGGGAGGGTTGGGGCTGTTTTTT	CASSLSFLAGGLGLFF
NA	NA	TRBV5-1	TRBJ2-5	TGCGCCAGCAGCGTAGGGGGACTCCAAGAGACCCAGTACTTC	CASSVGGLQETQYF
NA	NA	TRBV6-5	TRBJ2-1	TGTGCCAGCAGGGGACCAGGGCTGGCCTACAATGAGCAGTTCTTC	CASRGPGLAYNEQFF
NA	TRBD1	TRBV5-1	TRBJ1-1	TGCGCCAGCAGCTTAAGGGACAGTCAAAACACTGAAGCTTTCTTT	CASSLRDSQNTEAFF
NA	TRBD2	TRBV11-2	TRBJ2-7	TGTGCCAGCAGCTTCGGACTAGCGGGAAGCTACGAGCAGTACTTC	CASSFGLAGSYEQYF
NA	TRBD1	TRBV7-8	TRBJ2-7	TGTGCCAGCAGCTTAGGGACAGGGATTAACGAGCAGTACTTC	CASSLGTGINEQYF
NA	NA	TRBV5-1	TRBJ1-2	TGCGCCAGCAGCTTAGGGGTTGACTATGGCTACACCTTC	CASSLGVDYGYTF
NA	TRBD2	TRBV19	TRBJ2-1	TGTGCCAGTTCGACGGGTAGCGGGGTCCCAATGCAGTTCTTC	CASSTGSGVPMQFF
NA	NA	TRBV15	TRBJ2-5	TGTGCCACCAGCAGGGAAGGACCCCAAGAGACCCAGTACTTC	CATSREGPQETQYF
NA	NA	TRBV20-1	TRBJ1-1	TGCAGTGCTGGGGGGGGCACTGAAGCTTTCTTT	CSAGGGTEAFF
NA	NA	TRBV2	TRBJ2-1	TGTGCCAGCAGTCCCCCGCGGGACCTAAACAATGAGCAGTTCTTC	CASSPPRDLNNEQFF
NA	TRBD2	TRBV19	TRBJ2-2	TGTGCCAGTAGTATCTCTAGCGGGGCCCGCGGGACCGGGGAGCTGTTTTTT	CASSISSGARGTGELFF
NA	TRBD1	TRBV5-1	TRBJ2-7	TGCGCCAGCAGCCCCGGACAGGGTTTACAGGAGCAGTACTTC	CASSPGQGLQEQYF
NA	TRBD1	TRBV18	TRBJ1-5	TGTGCCAGCTCAAGACCAATGGGGACAGGGAATCAGCCCCAGCATTTT	CASSRPMGTGNQPQHF
NA	NA	TRBV28	TRBJ1-1	TGTGCCAGCAGTTTAGGGCTCAAGAACACTGAAGCTTTCTTT	CASSLGLKNTEAFF
NA	TRBD1	TRBV6-5	TRBJ2-1	TGTGCCAGCAGTGCAAACACAGGGGGAAATGAGCAGTTCTTC	CASSANTGGNEQFF
NA	NA	TRBV18	TRBJ2-7	TGTGCCAGCTCACCCGATCCAACCGCCTACGAGCAGTACTTC	CASSPDPTAYEQYF
NA	TRBD1	TRBV29-1	TRBJ1-1	TGCAGCGTCGGACAGGGATTGAACACTGAAGCTTTCTTT	CSVGQGLNTEAFF
once	TRBD1	TRBV28	TRBJ1-1	TGTGCCAGCAGTACCGACAGGGCTGGGGCTTTCTTT	CASSTDRAGAFF
NA	NA	TRBV7-9	TRBJ1-2	TGTGCCAGCAGCCAGCTCAGGGGCGCGAGCTATGGCTACACCTTC	CASSQLRGASYGYTF
once	NA	TRBV7-9	TRBJ2-7	TGTGCCAGCAGCACGGACGGGATTAGCTCCTACGAGCAGTACTTC	CASSTDGISSYEQYF
once	TRBD1	TRBV10-3	TRBJ2-3	TGTGCCATCAGTGAGGGACTCGGGACAGGGGAGTATTTT	CAISEGLGTGEYF
NA	TRBD1	TRBV5-5	TRBJ1-1	TGTGCCAGCAGCTCTATCCGACAGGGAGGGAACACTGAAGCTTTCTTT	CASSSIRQGGNTEAFF
NA	TRBD2	TRBV10-2	TRBJ2-2	TGCGCCAGCACGGGACTAGCACCCGGGGAGCTGTTTTTT	CASTGLAPGELFF
NA	NA	TRBV4-1	TRBJ2-1	TGCGCCAGCAGCCAGGTTATTATCCCCAGCTCCTACAATGAGCAGTTCTTC	CASSQVIIPSSYNEQFF
NA	NA	TRBV18	TRBJ2-7	TGTGCCAGCTCACCATACCGGGACACCCGATATGGGGAGGTGCAGTACTTC	CASSPYRDTRYGEVQYF
NA	NA	TRBV18	TRBJ2-7	TGTGCCAGCTCACCACCGTCGCGGATGTACGAGCAGTACTTC	CASSPPSRMYEQYF
NA	NA	TRBV28	TRBJ1-2	TGTGCCAGCAGTTTATACAGGGCGCGTAGAGGCTACACCTTC	CASSLYRARRGYTF
NA	TRBD1	TRBV18	TRBJ2-1	TGTGCCAGCTCACCACAGGGGGCCGGCAATGAGCAGTTCTTC	CASSPQGAGNEQFF
once	TRBD1	TRBV7-9	TRBJ2-5	TGTGCCAGCAGCGCGGGGACAGGGGGTCAACTCCAAGAGACCCAGTACTTC	CASSAGTGGQLQETQYF
NA	TRBD2	TRBV5-1	TRBJ2-3	TGCGCCAGCAGCTCCGTAGCGGGAGCGATTACAGATACGCAGTATTTT	CASSSVAGAITDTQYF
NA	TRBD2	TRBV25-1	TRBJ2-5	TGTGCCAGCAGTGAATTTAGACTAGCGGGAGTCGAGACCCAGTACTTC	CASSEFRLAGVETQYF
NA	NA	TRBV4-1	TRBJ2-3	TGCGCCAGCAGCCATTCAGAGGGGAACCCTGTATATTTT	CASSHSEGNPVYF
NA	NA	TRBV5-1	TRBJ2-3	TGCGCCAGCAGCTTGGCCGCTCACACAGATACGCAGTATTTT	CASSLAAHTDTQYF
NA	NA	TRBV6-5	TRBJ2-7	TGTGCCAGCACTGACATACAGGTATCCTACGAGCAGTACTTC	CASTDIQVSYEQYF
NA	NA	TRBV27	TRBJ2-3	TGTGCCAGCAGCTTCCTACGGGGAGCAGATACGCAGTATTTT	CASSFLRGADTQYF
NA	TRBD1	TRBV6-5	TRBJ2-7	TGTGCCAGCAGAACAGGGGGAATCTACGAGCAGTACTTC	CASRTGGIYEQYF
NA	TRBD2	TRBV10-2	TRBJ2-7	TGCGCCAGCAGTGAGACTAGCGACCAATACGAGCAGTACTTC	CASSETSDQYEQYF
NA	NA	TRBV18	TRBJ1-2	TGTGCCAGCTCACCCTCCCAGGGCGCAAACTATGGCTACACCTTC	CASSPSQGANYGYTF
NA	NA	TRBV5-8	TRBJ1-5	TGTGCCAGCGTTGACAGCTTTAATCAGCCCCAGCATTTT	CASVDSFNQPQHF
NA	TRBD1	TRBV2	TRBJ2-1	TGTGCCAGCAGTGAACCGTGGACAGGGAGGAATGAGCAGTTCTTC	CASSEPWTGRNEQFF
NA	TRBD1	TRBV5-8	TRBJ1-1	TGTGCCAGCAGCCGAGACAGGGGGCGTCCTGAAGCTTTCTTT	CASSRDRGRPEAFF
NA	TRBD2	TRBV6-1	TRBJ2-7	TGTGCCAGCAGTAAAGGGACTAGCGGGAGGTACTACGAGCAGTACTTC	CASSKGTSGRYYEQYF
NA	NA	TRBV15	TRBJ1-4	TGTGCCACCAGTAACGGGCAGGGAGGTGAAAAACTGTTTTTT	CATSNGQGGEKLFF
NA	TRBD1	TRBV28	TRBJ1-1	TGTGCCAGCAGTTTATTGGCGACAGGGTCGAACACTGAAGCTTTCTTT	CASSLLATGSNTEAFF
NA	NA	TRBV5-1	TRBJ2-6	TGCGCCAGCAGCCGGGACTTAGGGAGCTCTGGGGCCAACGTCCTGACTTTC	CASSRDLGSSGANVLTF
NA	TRBD1	TRBV5-1	TRBJ2-3	TGCGCCAGCAGCCCAAGACAGGGGAATCGGCCAGATACGCAGTATTTT	CASSPRQGNRPDTQYF
NA	NA	TRBV27	TRBJ1-5	TGTGCCAGCACGATAGCCCGACTCCAGCCCCAGCATTTT	CASTIARLQPQHF
NA	NA	TRBV19	TRBJ1-2	TGTGCCAGTAGGTTAAAGGACAGCAGTATTAACTATGGCTACACCTTC	CASRLKDSSINYGYTF